This TCR beta chain came from a study of beta chain features in type 1 diabetes. Study information: Age, gender and cell yields were similar between patients and healthy donors.

With 3 bases clipped from V and 4 bases from J, the junction kept 5 bases outside the gene matches. The CDR3 has 14 residues. Germline CDR1 SGHTA, CDR2 FQGNSA. This clone was detected a few times. The study reverse transcribed the entire isolated RNA, so it sequenced expressed TCRB transcripts. Sequencing used immunoSEQ multiplex PCR; TCRdb keeps in-frame clones, though not all of them. The sample consists of about 180,000 clones, about 12% of them appearing once. The TCR comes from a woman aged 18-29 years in good health. Specimen: central memory CD4+ T cells from blood. The rearrangement joins TRBV7-2 to TRBJ2-7, with TRBD1 identical over 8 bases. DNA for the CDR3: TGTGCCAGCAGCTTCGGAGGACAGGGTTACGAGCAGTACTTC. Its protein product is CASSFGGQGYEQYF.